These 27 T cell receptor beta chains share one sample of origin, sequenced in a study of PD-1 blockade in mismatch repair-deficient tumors. Using immunoSEQ multiplex PCR, the repertoire was profiled, and TCRdb retains in-frame clones only, with some absent. The sample lists 75,000 to 85,000 clones; about 85% were seen once. The sequences come from peripheral blood, collected 12 weeks after starting pembrolizumab. The origin of the receptors is an adult with mismatch repair-deficient cancer.

The chain is built from TRBV6-1 and TRBJ2-7, with D unclear. The V end was cut by 3 bases, the J end by 5 bases, with 8 bases between. Germline V gene data show CDR1 as MNHNS and CDR2 as SASEGT. CDR3 length: 12 amino acids. This chain's CDR3 is CASSDYGDEQYF. In nucleotides, the CDR3 is TGTGCCAGCAGTGACTATGGCGACGAGCAGTACTTC.

This clone was recorded only once. The chain joins TRBV7-9 to TRBJ2-3, with D perhaps given as TRBD1 or TRBD2 (5 bases each). The germline gives CDR1 SEHNR, CDR2 FQNEAQ (reference sequence). The CDR3 spans 17 residues. The V and J ends lost 5 bases and 3 bases respectively, with 21 bases between them. The CDR3 bases are TGTGCCAGCAGCCCCTCATGGGGGAGAACGTTGACAGATACGCAGTATTTT. This gives the protein CASSPSWGRTLTDTQYF.

J is TRBJ2-3 and V is TRBV5-6; the D gene could be TRBD1 or TRBD2 (5 bases each). V lost 3 bases to trimming and J lost 6 bases, with 5 bases between them. The CDR3 sequence is 11 residues long. Germline V CDR1 and CDR2: SGHDT, YYEEEE. Written as DNA, the CDR3 is TGTGCCAGCAGCTGGGACGATACGCAGTATTTT. Translation: CASSWDDTQYF.

This clone was observed once. The chain carries TRBV7-9 and TRBJ2-1; 13 nucleotides match TRBD2. The V gene end was trimmed by 5 bases and the J gene end by 7 bases; junction bases not matched to a gene: 5. The germline V gene encodes CDR1 SEHNR and CDR2 FQNEAQ (reference sequence). This CDR3 has 15 amino acids. The DNA of the CDR3 is TGTGCCAGCAGCGACGGACTAGCGGGAGTTAATGAGCAGTTCTTC. Its translation: CASSDGLAGVNEQFF.

Only a few counts were recorded for this clone. The chain is built from TRBV9 and TRBJ2-1, with D uncertain. Germline V gene lookup returns CDR1 SGDLS and CDR2 YYNGEE. The CDR3 loop spans 16 amino acids. Deletions cut 4 bases from V and 0 bases from J, with 14 bases between. DNA of the CDR3: TGTGCCAGCAGCCCGGAACAGCTCAGCTCCTACAATGAGCAGTTCTTC. Encoded protein: CASSPEQLSSYNEQFF.

The V and J genes are TRBV7-6 and TRBJ2-7; 13 bases match TRBD2. V gave up 2 bases and J gave up 7 bases; unmatched junction bases: 11. The CDR3 loop spans 17 amino acids. CDR1 is SGHVS and CDR2 is FNYEAQ in the germline V gene. In nucleotides, the CDR3 is TGTGCCAGCAGCTTATCACTAGGACTAGCGGGAGAGGGTGAGCAGTACTTC. Translated: CASSLSLGLAGEGEQYF.

The chain joins TRBV6-6 to TRBJ2-1; possible D gene TRBD1, 6 bases. The CDR3 is made up of 15 amino acids. The V gene's germline CDR1 is MNHNY and CDR2 SVGAGI (reference sequence). V was cut by 4 bases and J by 9 bases, with 19 bases left in between. The CDR3 loop is CASSSPGEILGEQFF. CDR3 DNA: TGTGCCAGCAGTTCCCCAGGGGAGATCCTTGGTGAGCAGTTCTTC.

The V gene is TRBV7-6, the J gene TRBJ2-7; 9 bases line up with TRBD1. Looked up from germline, CDR1 is SGHVS and CDR2 is FNYEAQ. The CDR3 runs 16 residues. Trimming took 2 bases from V and 4 from J; bases not matched to a gene: 9. The CDR3 sequence: CASSLSGTGTFYEQYF. The CDR3 nucleotides read TGTGCCAGCAGCTTATCCGGGACAGGGACTTTTTACGAGCAGTACTTC.

This rearrangement joins TRBV6-6 to TRBJ2-3; TRBD2 matches 12 bases. The J segment lost 6 bases and the V segment lost 2 bases, leaving 3 bases of the junction unmatched. CDR3 length equals 15 residues. The germline gives CDR1 MNHNY, CDR2 SVGAGI (reference sequence). The CDR3: CASSYLAGGSDTQYF. DNA for the CDR3: TGTGCCAGCAGTTACCTAGCGGGAGGGAGCGATACGCAGTATTTT.

The chain joins TRBV7-8 to TRBJ2-4; TRBD2 aligns across 9 bases. The CDR3 is 18 residues long. Unmatched junction bases numbered 12, after V lost 3 bases and J lost 3 bases. Germline V lookup: CDR1 SGHVS, CDR2 FQNEAQ. In DNA, the CDR3 is TGTGCCAGCAGCTTTGGGGGTAGGCTAGCGGGGAACAAAAACATTCAGTACTTC. Translated: CASSFGGRLAGNKNIQYF.

J is TRBJ2-1 and V is TRBV5-1; 7 bases match TRBD1. The germline V gene encodes CDR1 SGHRS and CDR2 YFSETQ. V shed 4 bases, J shed 0 bases, and the junction held 4 bases outside the gene matches. The CDR3 contains 15 residues. CDR3: CASSAQGDSYNEQFF. The CDR3 region has the DNA TGCGCCAGCAGCGCGCAGGGGGACTCCTACAATGAGCAGTTCTTC.

J is TRBJ2-2 and V is TRBV2; 9 bases are a match to TRBD2. The germline V gene encodes CDR1 SNHLY and CDR2 FYNNEI. This CDR3 spans 15 amino acids. With V trimmed by 7 bases and J by 5 bases, 8 bases remained unmatched. The CDR3 sequence is CASKGGLAGTGELFF. In nucleotides, the CDR3 is TGTGCCAGCAAGGGAGGGCTAGCGGGAACCGGGGAGCTGTTTTTT.

This clone was found once. The rearrangement uses TRBV18 and TRBJ1-2, with a tentative D call TRBD1 (6 bases). The CDR3 has 16 amino acids. V gave up 3 bases and J gave up 6 bases, with 20 bases separating them. CDR1 KGHSH and CDR2 LQKENI come from the germline V gene. This CDR3 is CASSPGGPESGHGYTF. CDR3 bases: TGTGCCAGCTCACCGGGGGGGCCAGAATCGGGCCATGGCTACACCTTC.

CDR3 DNA sequence: TGTGCCAGCAGCCCTACAGCCTACGAGCAGTACTTC. This translates into CASSPTAYEQYF. This chain connects TRBV7-9 to TRBJ2-7; D not resolved. Trimming shortened V by 5 bases and J by 2 bases, and 7 bases separated the two germline ends. This CDR3 region has 12 residues. CDR1 is SEHNR, CDR2 FQNEAQ, per germline (reference sequence).

As concerns this clone: At one end, the junction sequence differs from germline, possibly due to a read error. The gene calls are TRBV11-2 and TRBJ2-7, with D hard to call. This CDR3 has 12 residues. From germline, CDR1 is SGHAT and CDR2 FQNNGV. The DNA for the CDR3 is TGTGCCAGCAGCTTAGAGATGGCTGTCCCTGAATTC. Amino acid sequence: CASSLEMAVPEF.

This rearrangement joins TRBV5-5 to TRBJ2-1; D unclear. V gave up 0 bases and J gave up 6 bases, with 13 bases separating them. Germline V gene data show CDR1 as SGHKS and CDR2 as YYEKEE (reference sequence). This CDR3 region has 15 residues. The CDR3 region has the DNA TGTGCCAGCAGCTTGGATTTTCGAGAGGTCAATGAGCAGTTCTTC. This encodes CASSLDFREVNEQFF.

The chain uses TRBV7-3 and TRBJ1-2; the D gene is possibly TRBD1 (5 bases). Per the germline V gene, CDR1 is SGHTA and CDR2 is FQGTGA. The V end lost 0 bases, the J end lost 5 bases, and 16 bases lay between the germline ends. This CDR3 comprises 16 residues. CDR3 loop: CASSLTFQTDTYGYTF. Written as DNA, the CDR3 is TGTGCCAGCAGCTTAACGTTTCAGACAGATACATATGGCTACACCTTC.

This rearrangement joins TRBV7-3 to TRBJ2-1; D is possibly TRBD2 (6 bases). CDR3 length: 17 amino acids. The V gene lost 2 bases and the J gene lost 7 bases, with 21 bases spanning the gap. The germline V gene encodes CDR1 SGHTA and CDR2 FQGTGA. CDR3 sequence (DNA): TGTGCCAGCAGCTTATTTGCTGTGACGGGAGCCAATAATGAGCAGTTCTTC. It yields the protein CASSLFAVTGANNEQFF. Full variable domain (remainder filled in from reference TRBV7-3 and TRBJ2-1): GAGVSQTPSNKVTEKGKYVELRCDPISGHTALYWYRQSLGQGPEFLIYFQGTGAADDSGLPNDRFFAVRPEGSVSTLKIQRTERGDSAVYLCASSLFAVTGANNEQFFGPGTRLTVL.

This chain connects TRBV2 to TRBJ2-2, with D hard to call. The V and J ends lost 6 bases and 6 bases respectively, with 14 bases between them. The CDR3 length is 14 residues. Germline CDR1 and CDR2: SNHLY and FYNNEI. The CDR3 DNA reads as TGTGCCAGCAGGAGGCTAGATGGCCCCGGGGAGCTGTTTTTT. This codes for CASRRLDGPGELFF.

This clone was seen just once. The J gene is TRBJ2-1, the V gene TRBV5-6; D remains ambiguous. The CDR3 extends over 12 amino acids. Germline V gene sequence: CDR1 SGHDT, CDR2 YYEEEE. V was clipped by 1 base and J by 8 bases, with 7 bases between them. DNA of the CDR3: TGTGCCAGCAGCTTGATTCGCGATGAGCAGTTCTTC. Translation gives CASSLIRDEQFF. The entire variable domain, with the rest obtained from reference TRBV5-6 and TRBJ2-1, is as follows: DAGVTQSPTHLIKTRGQQVTLRCSPKSGHDTVSWYQQALGQGPQFIFQYYEEEERQRGNFPDRFSGHQFPNYSSELNVNALLLGDSALYLCASSLIRDEQFFGPGTRLTVL.

The gene calls are TRBV5-4 and TRBJ2-1; a possible D gene is TRBD2 (6 bases). V was cut by 2 bases and J by 4 bases, with 13 bases left in between. The germline CDR1 and CDR2 sequences are SGHNT and YYREEE (reference sequence). The CDR3 contains 15 residues. CDR3 loop: CASSFSTSGYNEQFF. In DNA, the CDR3 is TGTGCCAGCAGCTTTTCGACTAGTGGTTACAATGAGCAGTTCTTC.

V is TRBV5-1 and J is TRBJ2-7; D tentatively reads TRBD1 or TRBD2 (5 bases each). V shed 3 bases and J shed 5 bases, with 12 bases lying between them. CDR3 length: 13 residues. The germline CDR1 and CDR2 sequences are SGHRS and YFSETQ. CDR3 DNA: TGCGCCAGCAGCTGGAGTGGGGGTGACGAGCAGTACTTC. Amino acid sequence: CASSWSGGDEQYF. The whole variable domain, remainder taken from reference TRBV5-1 and TRBJ2-7, is KAGVTQTPRYLIKTRGQQVTLSCSPISGHRSVSWYQQTPGQGLQFLFEYFSETQRNKGNFPGRFSGRQFSNSRSEMNVSTLELGDSALYLCASSWSGGDEQYFGPGTRLTVT.

This chain connects TRBV30 to TRBJ2-2; D call uncertain. The germline gives CDR1 GTSNPN, CDR2 SVGIG (reference sequence). Between the trimmed V and J ends, which lost 2 bases and 6 bases, there was a span of 7 bases. The CDR3 is 12 residues long. This chain's CDR3 is CAWSLSAGELFF. The CDR3 nucleotides read TGTGCCTGGAGTCTTAGTGCCGGGGAGCTGTTTTTT.

This chain connects TRBV7-9 to TRBJ2-2, with TRBD2 identical over 10 bases. The CDR3 is 18 amino acids. V lost 2 bases to trimming and J lost 4 bases; unmatched junction nucleotides: 10. Germline CDR1 and CDR2: SEHNR and FQNEAQ (reference sequence). The CDR3 DNA sequence: TGTGCCAGCAGCTTATGGCCTAGCGGGAGAGATATCACCGGGGAGCTGTTTTTT. Its protein is CASSLWPSGRDITGELFF.

The rearrangement links TRBV18 to TRBJ2-1; no clear D gene. In germline, CDR1 is KGHSH, CDR2 LQKENI. V was pared by 3 bases and J by 4 bases, with 13 bases between. The CDR3 runs to 15 residues. CDR3 region: CASSPTIVNYNEQFF. As DNA, the CDR3 is TGTGCCAGCTCACCCACGATCGTAAATTACAATGAGCAGTTCTTC.

The chain links TRBV7-9 to TRBJ1-2; D unclear. Germline values: CDR1 SEHNR, CDR2 FQNEAQ (reference sequence). V lost 2 bases and J lost 5, with 15 bases in between. The CDR3 runs to 15 residues. As DNA, the CDR3 is TGTGCCAGCAGCTTACTTCGGTTTAGGGAGTATGGCTACACCTTC. Translation: CASSLLRFREYGYTF.

The chain carries TRBV5-1 and TRBJ2-6, with D maybe TRBD2 (6 bases). The CDR3 covers 16 residues. Germline assignment: CDR1 SGHRS and CDR2 YFSETQ. Trimming left V 5 bases short and J 0 bases short, with 12 bases between. The CDR3 nucleotides are TGCGCCAGCAGGCGGGACTTGAGCTCTGGGGCCAACGTCCTGACTTTC. It is translated as CASRRDLSSGANVLTF.